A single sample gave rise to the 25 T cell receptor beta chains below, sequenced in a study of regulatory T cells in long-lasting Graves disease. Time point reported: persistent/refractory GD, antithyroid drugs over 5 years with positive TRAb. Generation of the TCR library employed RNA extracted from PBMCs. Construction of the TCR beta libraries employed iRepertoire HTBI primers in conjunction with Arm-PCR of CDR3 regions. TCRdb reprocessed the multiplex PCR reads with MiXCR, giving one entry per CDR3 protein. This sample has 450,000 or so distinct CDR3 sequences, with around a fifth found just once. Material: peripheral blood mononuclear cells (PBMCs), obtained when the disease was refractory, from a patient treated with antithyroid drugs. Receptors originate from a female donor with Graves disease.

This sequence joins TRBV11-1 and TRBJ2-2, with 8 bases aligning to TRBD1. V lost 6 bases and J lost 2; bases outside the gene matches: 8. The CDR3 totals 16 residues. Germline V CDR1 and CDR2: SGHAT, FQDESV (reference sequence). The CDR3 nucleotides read TGTGCCAGCAGATATTACAGGGGGAGTAACACCGGGGAGCTGTTTTTT. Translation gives CASRYYRGSNTGELFF.

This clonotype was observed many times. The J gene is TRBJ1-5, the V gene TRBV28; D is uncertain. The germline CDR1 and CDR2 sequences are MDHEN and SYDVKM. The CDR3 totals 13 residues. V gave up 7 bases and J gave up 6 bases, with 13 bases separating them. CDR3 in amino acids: CASIHGVRQPQHF. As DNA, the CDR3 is TGTGCCAGCATCCATGGGGTACGTCAGCCCCAGCATTTT.

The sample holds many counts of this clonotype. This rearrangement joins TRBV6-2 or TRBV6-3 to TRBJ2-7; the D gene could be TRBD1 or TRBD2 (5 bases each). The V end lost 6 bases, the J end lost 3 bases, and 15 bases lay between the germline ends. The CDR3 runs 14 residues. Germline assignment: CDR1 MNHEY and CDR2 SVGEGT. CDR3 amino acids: CASRGVLTHYEQYF. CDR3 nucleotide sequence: TGTGCCAGCAGGGGGGTTCTAACCCACTACGAGCAGTACTTC.

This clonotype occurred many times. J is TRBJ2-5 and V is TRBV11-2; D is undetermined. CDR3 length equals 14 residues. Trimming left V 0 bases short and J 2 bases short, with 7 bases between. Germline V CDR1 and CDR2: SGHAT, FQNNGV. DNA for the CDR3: TGTGCCAGCAGCTTAGATAGGATGCAAGAGACCCAGTACTTC. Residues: CASSLDRMQETQYF.

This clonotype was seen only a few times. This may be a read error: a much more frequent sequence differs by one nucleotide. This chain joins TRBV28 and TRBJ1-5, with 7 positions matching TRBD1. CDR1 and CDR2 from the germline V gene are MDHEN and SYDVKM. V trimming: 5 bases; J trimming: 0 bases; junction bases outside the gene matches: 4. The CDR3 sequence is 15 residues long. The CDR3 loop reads CASSGTAYSNQPQHF. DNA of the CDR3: TGTGCCAGCAGTGGGACAGCTTATAGCAATCAGCCCCAGCATTTT.

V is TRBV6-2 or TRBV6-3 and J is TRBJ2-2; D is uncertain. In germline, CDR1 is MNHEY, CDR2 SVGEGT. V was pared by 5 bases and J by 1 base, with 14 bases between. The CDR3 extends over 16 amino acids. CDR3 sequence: CASSKDNSRNTGELFF. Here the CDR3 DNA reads TGTGCCAGCAGTAAAGACAATTCTAGGAACACCGGGGAGCTGTTTTTT.

The CDR3 bases are TGTGCCTGGAGGCAGGGCCCCATCGAGCAGTACTTC. It encodes CAWRQGPIEQYF. The chain employs TRBV30 and TRBJ2-7, with D possibly TRBD1 on 5 matching bases. Per the germline V gene, CDR1 is GTSNPN and CDR2 is SVGIG (reference sequence). V was clipped by 3 bases and J by 6 bases, with 12 bases between them. This CDR3 comprises 12 residues. Full variable domain (remainder filled in from reference TRBV30 and TRBJ2-7): SQTIHQWPATLVQPVGSPLSLECTVEGTSNPNLYWYRQAAGRGLQLLFYSVGIGQISSEVPQNLSASRPQDRQFILSSKKLLLSDSGFYLCAWRQGPIEQYFGPGTRLTVT.

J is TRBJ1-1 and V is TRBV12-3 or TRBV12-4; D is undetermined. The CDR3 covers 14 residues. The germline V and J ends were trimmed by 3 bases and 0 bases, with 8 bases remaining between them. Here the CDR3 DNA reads TGTGCCAGCAGTTTGCACCCCATGAACACTGAAGCTTTCTTT. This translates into CASSLHPMNTEAFF.

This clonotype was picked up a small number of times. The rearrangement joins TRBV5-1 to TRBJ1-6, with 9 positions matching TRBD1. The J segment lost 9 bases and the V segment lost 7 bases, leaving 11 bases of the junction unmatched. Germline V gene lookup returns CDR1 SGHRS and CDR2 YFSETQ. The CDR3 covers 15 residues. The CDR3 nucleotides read TGCGCCAGCCATTCATTTCCGGGACAGGGTTCACCCCTCCACTTT. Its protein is CASHSFPGQGSPLHF. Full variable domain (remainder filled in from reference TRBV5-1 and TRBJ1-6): KAGVTQTPRYLIKTRGQQVTLSCSPISGHRSVSWYQQTPGQGLQFLFEYFSETQRNKGNFPGRFSGRQFSNSRSEMNVSTLELGDSALYLCASHSFPGQGSPLHFGNGTRLTVT.

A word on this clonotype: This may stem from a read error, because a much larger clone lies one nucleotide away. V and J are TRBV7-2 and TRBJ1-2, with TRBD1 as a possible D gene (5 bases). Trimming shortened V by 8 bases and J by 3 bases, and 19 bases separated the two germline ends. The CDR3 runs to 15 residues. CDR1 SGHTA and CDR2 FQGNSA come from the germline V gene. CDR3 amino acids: CASGSHPGTDYGYTF. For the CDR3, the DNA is TGTGCCAGCGGCTCACACCCTGGGACGGACTATGGCTACACCTTC.

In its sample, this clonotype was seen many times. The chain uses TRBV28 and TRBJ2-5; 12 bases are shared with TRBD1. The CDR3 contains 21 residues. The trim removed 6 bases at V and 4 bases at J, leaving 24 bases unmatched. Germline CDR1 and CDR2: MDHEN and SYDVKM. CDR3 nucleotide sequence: TGTGCCAGCAGAGTGGGGCCTACGGGGACAGGGGGCTTTAGTTTAAGAGAGACCCAGTACTTC. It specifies CASRVGPTGTGGFSLRETQYF.

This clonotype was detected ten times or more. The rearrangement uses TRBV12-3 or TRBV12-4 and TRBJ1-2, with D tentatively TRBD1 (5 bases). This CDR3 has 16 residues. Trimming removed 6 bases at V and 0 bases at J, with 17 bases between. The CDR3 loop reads CASSRRGEEANYGYTF. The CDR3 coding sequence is TGTGCCAGCAGCCGCCGAGGGGAGGAAGCTAACTATGGCTACACCTTC.

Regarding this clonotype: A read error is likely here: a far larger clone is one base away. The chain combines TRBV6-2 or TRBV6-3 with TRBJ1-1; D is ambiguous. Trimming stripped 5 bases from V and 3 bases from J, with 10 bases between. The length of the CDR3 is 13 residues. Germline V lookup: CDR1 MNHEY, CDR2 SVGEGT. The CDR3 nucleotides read TGTGCCAGCAGTGACCGAATGGACACTGAAGCTTTCTTT. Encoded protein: CASSDRMDTEAFF.

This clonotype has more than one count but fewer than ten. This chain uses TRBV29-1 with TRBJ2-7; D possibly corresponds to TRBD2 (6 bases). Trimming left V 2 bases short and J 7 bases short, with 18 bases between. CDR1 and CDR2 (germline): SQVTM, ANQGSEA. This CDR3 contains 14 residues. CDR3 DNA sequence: TGCAGCGTTGAACTGCCGGGACTGCCAAGGGAGCAGTACTTC. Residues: CSVELPGLPREQYF.

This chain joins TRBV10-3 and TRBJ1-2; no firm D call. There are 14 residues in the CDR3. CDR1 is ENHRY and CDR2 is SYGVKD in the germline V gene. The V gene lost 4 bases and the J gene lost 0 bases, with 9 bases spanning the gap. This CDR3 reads CAISGGLANYGYTF. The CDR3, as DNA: TGTGCCATCAGTGGTGGGTTAGCTAACTATGGCTACACCTTC.

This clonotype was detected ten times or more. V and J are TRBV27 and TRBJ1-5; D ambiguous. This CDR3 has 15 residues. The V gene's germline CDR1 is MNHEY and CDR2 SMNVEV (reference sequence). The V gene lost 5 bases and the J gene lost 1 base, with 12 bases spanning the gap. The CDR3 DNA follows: TGTGCCAGCAGTGTTAGAGGCACAAGCAATCAGCCCCAGCATTTT. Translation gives CASSVRGTSNQPQHF.

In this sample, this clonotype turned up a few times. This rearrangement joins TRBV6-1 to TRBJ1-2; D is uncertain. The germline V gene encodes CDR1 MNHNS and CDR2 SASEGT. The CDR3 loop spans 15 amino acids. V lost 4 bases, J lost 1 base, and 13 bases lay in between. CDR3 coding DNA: TGTGCCAGCAGTGCCACCCCCGGGGATAACTATGGCTACACCTTC. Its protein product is CASSATPGDNYGYTF.

Here the CDR3 reads CAWSRGDAYEQYF. The CDR3, as DNA: TGTGCCTGGAGTCGGGGCGATGCCTACGAGCAGTACTTC. The chain carries TRBV30 and TRBJ2-7; the D call may be TRBD1 or TRBD2 (5 bases each). The CDR3 sequence is 13 residues long. Deletions cut 2 bases from V and 2 bases from J, with 10 bases between. Looked up from germline, CDR1 is GTSNPN and CDR2 is SVGIG (reference sequence).

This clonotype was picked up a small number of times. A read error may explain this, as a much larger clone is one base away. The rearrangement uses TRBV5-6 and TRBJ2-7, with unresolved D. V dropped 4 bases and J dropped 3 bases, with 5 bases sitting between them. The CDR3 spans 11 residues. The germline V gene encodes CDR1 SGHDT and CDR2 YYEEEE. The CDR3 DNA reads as TGTGCCAGCAGCCAGCTCTACGAGCAGTACTTC. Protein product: CASSQLYEQYF.

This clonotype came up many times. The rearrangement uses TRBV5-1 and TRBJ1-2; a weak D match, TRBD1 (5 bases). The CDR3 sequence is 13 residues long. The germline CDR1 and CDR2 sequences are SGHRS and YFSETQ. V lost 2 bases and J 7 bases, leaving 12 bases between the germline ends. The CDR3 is CASSFGGEGGYTF. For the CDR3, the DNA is TGCGCCAGCAGCTTTGGAGGGGAGGGTGGCTACACCTTC. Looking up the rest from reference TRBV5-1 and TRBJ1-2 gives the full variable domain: KAGVTQTPRYLIKTRGQQVTLSCSPISGHRSVSWYQQTPGQGLQFLFEYFSETQRNKGNFPGRFSGRQFSNSRSEMNVSTLELGDSALYLCASSFGGEGGYTFGSGTRLTVV.

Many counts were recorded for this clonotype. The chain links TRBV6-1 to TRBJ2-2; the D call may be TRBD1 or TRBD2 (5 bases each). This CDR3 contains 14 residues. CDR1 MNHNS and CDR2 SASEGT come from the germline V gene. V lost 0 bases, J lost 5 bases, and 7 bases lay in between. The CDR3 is CASSEARGTGELFF. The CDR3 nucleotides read TGTGCCAGCAGTGAAGCGAGGGGTACCGGGGAGCTGTTTTTT.

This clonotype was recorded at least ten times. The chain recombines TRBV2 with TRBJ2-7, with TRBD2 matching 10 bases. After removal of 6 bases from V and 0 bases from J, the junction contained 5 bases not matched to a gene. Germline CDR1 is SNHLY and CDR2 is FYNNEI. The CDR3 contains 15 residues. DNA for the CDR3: TGTGCCAGCAGCGAGGCTAGCGGGAGCTCCTACGAGCAGTACTTC. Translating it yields CASSEASGSSYEQYF.

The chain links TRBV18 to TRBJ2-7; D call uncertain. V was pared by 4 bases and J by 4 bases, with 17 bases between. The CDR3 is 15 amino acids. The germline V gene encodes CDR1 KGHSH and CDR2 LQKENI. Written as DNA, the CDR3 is TGTGCCAGCTCACTAAACCAGGAGCAGCTTTACGAGCAGTACTTC. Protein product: CASSLNQEQLYEQYF.

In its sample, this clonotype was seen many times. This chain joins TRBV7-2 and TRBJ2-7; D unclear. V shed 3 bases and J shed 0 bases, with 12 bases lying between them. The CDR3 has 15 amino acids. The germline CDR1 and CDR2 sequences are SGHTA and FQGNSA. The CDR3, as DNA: TGTGCCAGCAGCTTTAGCCTCGCAGCCTCCTACGAGCAGTACTTC. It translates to CASSFSLAASYEQYF.

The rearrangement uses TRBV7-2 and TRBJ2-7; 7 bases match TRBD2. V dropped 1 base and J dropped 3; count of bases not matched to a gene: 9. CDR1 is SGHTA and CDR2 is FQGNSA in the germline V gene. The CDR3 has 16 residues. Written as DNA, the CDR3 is TGTGCCAGCAGCTTAGGCGGGGGAGCTCGCCTCTACGAGCAGTACTTC. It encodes CASSLGGGARLYEQYF.